Presented here are 29 T cell receptor beta chains from one specimen sequenced in a study of radiation and T cells in renal cell carcinoma. Produced via immunoSEQ multiplex PCR; TCRdb's table is partial and in-frame only. The sample shows some 120,000 clones, over 75% of them seen only once. The time point is: blood 2 weeks post-SBRT. The treatment here: 15 Gy SBRT to primary tumor, nephrectomy 4 weeks later. The source material was blood, sampled from a patient whose treatment included radiotherapy and nephrectomy. Receptor source: an older woman with renal cell carcinoma.

The chain's CDR3 is CASSEGMASETQYF. CDR3 DNA: TGTGCCAGCAGTGAAGGGATGGCTTCAGAGACCCAGTACTTC. The chain carries TRBV6-1 and TRBJ2-5; D remains ambiguous. This CDR3 has 14 residues. Germline V gives CDR1 MNHNS, CDR2 SASEGT. Deletions cut 1 base from V and 4 bases from J, with 10 bases between.

This chain links TRBV4-1 with TRBJ1-1; TRBD1 is a possible D gene (5 bases). The CDR3 consists of 13 residues. V lost 0 bases and J lost 8, with 10 bases in between. Germline loops: CDR1 MGHRA, CDR2 YSYEKL. The CDR3 is CASSQDPRQEAFF. CDR3 sequence (DNA): TGCGCCAGCAGCCAAGACCCCAGACAGGAAGCTTTCTTT.

This chain uses TRBV7-2 with TRBJ2-5, with unresolved D. Looked up from germline, CDR1 is SGHTA and CDR2 is FQGNSA. This CDR3 spans 17 amino acids. The V end was cut by 0 bases, the J end by 5 bases, with 19 bases between. CDR3 loop: CASSLAPRVSWIETQYF. CDR3 in DNA: TGTGCCAGCAGCTTAGCCCCCCGGGTGTCGTGGATTGAGACCCAGTACTTC. Filled out from reference TRBV7-2 and TRBJ2-5, the complete variable domain reads GAGVSQSPSNKVTEKGKDVELRCDPISGHTALYWYRQSLGQGLEFLIYFQGNSAPDKSGLPSDRFSAERTGGSVSTLTIQRTQQEDSAVYLCASSLAPRVSWIETQYFGPGTRLLVL.

This clone was counted between two and nine times. V gene TRBV2 combines with J gene TRBJ2-7; no clear D. The length of the CDR3 is 11 residues. The V and J ends lost 6 bases and 4 bases respectively, with 7 bases between them. The germline V gene encodes CDR1 SNHLY and CDR2 FYNNEI. DNA for the CDR3: TGTGCCAGCAGCTTAGGGTACGAGCAGTACTTC. Its protein is CASSLGYEQYF. Supplemented by reference TRBV2 and TRBJ2-7, the full variable domain reads EPEVTQTPSHQVTQMGQEVILRCVPISNHLYFYWYRQILGQKVEFLVSFYNNEISEKSEIFDDQFSVERPDGSNFTLKIRSTKLEDSAMYFCASSLGYEQYFGPGTRLTVT.

V gene TRBV4-1 combines with J gene TRBJ1-4; D possibly corresponds to TRBD1 (5 bases). The V end was cut by 2 bases, the J end by 3 bases, with 10 bases between. The CDR3 loop spans 15 amino acids. The germline V gene encodes CDR1 MGHRA and CDR2 YSYEKL. CDR3 sequence: CASSQLRGSNEKLFF. The CDR3 region has the DNA TGCGCCAGCAGCCAACTACGGGGGTCTAATGAAAAACTGTTTTTT.

This chain connects TRBV5-1 to TRBJ2-1; the match to TRBD2 covers 9 bases. Trimming took 1 base from V and 8 from J; bases not matched to a gene: 13. This CDR3 comprises 17 residues. Per germline, CDR1 SGHRS and CDR2 YFSETQ. Here the CDR3 reads CASSLRPASGVSDEQFF. In DNA form, the CDR3 reads TGCGCCAGCAGCTTGCGTCCGGCTAGCGGGGTTTCGGATGAGCAGTTCTTC.

This chain links TRBV25-1 with TRBJ2-7, with TRBD1 matching over 7 bases. The CDR3 loop spans 14 amino acids. The germline V gene encodes CDR1 MGHDK and CDR2 SYGVNS. Unmatched junction bases numbered 7, after V lost 5 bases and J lost 3 bases. The CDR3 sequence is CASSSYRGGYEQYF. CDR3 in DNA: TGTGCCAGCAGTTCATACAGGGGCGGCTACGAGCAGTACTTC.

The chain has TRBV29-1 and TRBJ1-6; the D is unclear. Germline V gives CDR1 SQVTM, CDR2 ANQGSEA. V dropped 4 bases and J dropped 5 bases, with 9 bases sitting between them. CDR3 size: 13 residues. Written as DNA, the CDR3 is TGCAGCGTTGCAGGACCCGATAATTCACCCCTCCACTTT. Its translation: CSVAGPDNSPLHF.

This clone was seen only once. The rearrangement uses TRBV27 and TRBJ2-7, with 8 nucleotides matching TRBD2. V gave up 5 bases and J gave up 3 bases; unmatched junction bases: 6. The CDR3 totals 14 residues. The germline V gene encodes CDR1 MNHEY and CDR2 SMNVEV (reference sequence). The CDR3 protein is CASSKGAGGYEQYF. The CDR3 DNA is TGTGCCAGCAGTAAAGGGGCGGGAGGCTACGAGCAGTACTTC.

V gene TRBV11-2 combines with J gene TRBJ1-2; tentatively, D is TRBD1 (6 bases). With 3 bases removed from V and 8 bases from J, the gap between germline ends came to 16 bases. The germline V gene has CDR1 SGHAT and CDR2 FQNNGV. The CDR3 spans 14 residues. As DNA, the CDR3 is TGTGCCAGCAGCTTGGCGGGGGGGGCGCAAGGCTACACCTTC. It codes for CASSLAGGAQGYTF.

This chain uses TRBV5-8 with TRBJ2-7; the D is unclear. The V end lost 2 bases, the J end lost 3 bases, and 0 bases lay between the germline ends. This CDR3 region has 10 residues. The germline V gene has CDR1 SGHTS and CDR2 YDEGEE. CDR3 residues: CASSFYEQYF. The CDR3 DNA follows: TGTGCCAGCAGCTTCTACGAGCAGTACTTC.

The chain recombines TRBV6-6 with TRBJ2-2; D might be TRBD2 (6 bases). Trimming removed 4 bases at V and 2 bases at J, with 11 bases between. The CDR3 is 15 residues long. Germline V gene data show CDR1 as MNHNY and CDR2 as SVGAGI (reference sequence). The CDR3 nucleotides read TGTGCCAGCAGTTCCCGGCGGGACAACACCGGGGAGCTGTTTTTT. Protein: CASSSRRDNTGELFF.

The chain is built from TRBV6-1 and TRBJ1-5, with a weak D call TRBD1 (5 bases). Germline CDR1 is MNHNS and CDR2 is SASEGT. Trimming pared 4 bases from V and 2 bases from J, leaving 9 bases between. The CDR3 spans 14 residues. CDR3 sequence: CASSARGGNQPQHF. The CDR3 DNA is TGTGCCAGCAGTGCTAGGGGAGGCAATCAGCCCCAGCATTTT.

This clone was recorded once. The identical CDR3 is also encoded by other nucleotide sequences in the sample. This chain links TRBV7-2 with TRBJ2-6; 14 bases fit TRBD2. The V gene end was trimmed by 1 base and the J gene end by 4 bases; junction bases not matched to a gene: 3. Germline lookup yields CDR1 SGHTA and CDR2 FQGNSA. The CDR3 totals 18 residues. The DNA for the CDR3 is TGTGCCAGCAGCTTAGGACTAGCGGGAGGGGCCGGGGCCAACGTCCTGACTTTC. Translating gives CASSLGLAGGAGANVLTF.

The chain uses TRBV5-1 and TRBJ1-1; tentative D call: TRBD1 (5 bases). This CDR3 contains 14 residues. V lost 0 bases to trimming and J lost 5 bases, with 11 bases between them. CDR1 SGHRS and CDR2 YFSETQ come from the germline V gene. The CDR3 spells CASSLAQGGTEAFF. The CDR3, as DNA: TGCGCCAGCAGCTTGGCGCAGGGTGGAACTGAAGCTTTCTTT.

The V gene is TRBV7-9, the J gene TRBJ1-6; D not certain. The CDR3 covers 15 residues. Germline V lookup: CDR1 SEHNR, CDR2 FQNEAQ (reference sequence). With 0 bases removed from V and 4 bases from J, the gap between germline ends came to 7 bases. CDR3 sequence (DNA): TGTGCCAGCAGCTTAGCCGGGCCTTATAATTCACCCCTCCACTTT. Its protein product is CASSLAGPYNSPLHF.

About this clone itself: At the DNA level, this CDR3 is encoded by other sequences in the same sample as well. The chain joins TRBV6-1 to TRBJ1-5, with D possibly being TRBD1 (6 bases). The CDR3 spans 13 residues. V shed 9 bases and J shed 11 bases, with 20 bases lying between them. Germline V CDR1 and CDR2: MNHNS, SASEGT. The CDR3, as DNA: TGTGCCAGTAGACAGAGCCTAGGGGGGGCCCAGCATTTT. This gives the protein CASRQSLGGAQHF.

This rearrangement joins TRBV5-1 to TRBJ2-3; 7 bases agree with TRBD1. The J segment lost 3 bases and the V segment lost 4 bases, leaving 8 bases of the junction unmatched. CDR1 SGHRS and CDR2 YFSETQ come from the germline V gene. The CDR3 is made up of 15 amino acids. The CDR3 nucleotides read TGCGCCAGCAGCATGGGACAGATAATGACAGATACGCAGTATTTT. This encodes CASSMGQIMTDTQYF.

This clone was seen just once. V gene TRBV19 combines with J gene TRBJ1-1, with TRBD1 as a possible D gene (5 bases). Per the germline V gene, CDR1 is LNHDA and CDR2 is SQIVND (reference sequence). V lost 6 bases and J 3 bases, leaving 8 bases between the germline ends. The CDR3 consists of 12 residues. The CDR3 DNA sequence: TGTGCCAGTAGGCAGGGATACACTGAAGCTTTCTTT. Translation gives CASRQGYTEAFF.

The chain is built from TRBV4-1 and TRBJ1-2; D is ambiguous. The germline V gene encodes CDR1 MGHRA and CDR2 YSYEKL. Trimming cost V 4 bases and J 0 bases, with 9 bases left between them. The CDR3 length is 14 residues. The CDR3 protein is CASSREAANYGYTF. The DNA for the CDR3 is TGCGCCAGCAGCCGAGAGGCAGCTAACTATGGCTACACCTTC.

This sequence joins TRBV28 and TRBJ1-2; no definite D call. The CDR3 spans 12 residues. V was shortened by 5 bases and J by 4 bases, with 8 bases between the two germline ends. Germline V gives CDR1 MDHEN, CDR2 SYDVKM. In DNA, the CDR3 is TGTGCCAGCAGTGGGAACCTCTATGGCTACACCTTC. This translates into CASSGNLYGYTF.

The chain couples TRBV28 to TRBJ2-5; the D call may be TRBD1 or TRBD2 (6 bases each). The CDR3 has 15 amino acids. V was cut by 8 bases and J by 3 bases, with 19 bases left in between. Germline CDR1 is MDHEN and CDR2 is SYDVKM. The CDR3 DNA reads as TGTGCCAGCTCCGAAATGGGGGGCGCAAAAGAGACCCAGTACTTC. It encodes CASSEMGGAKETQYF.

V gene TRBV19 combines with J gene TRBJ1-5; 7 bases are shared with TRBD1. The CDR3 is made up of 15 amino acids. CDR1 and CDR2 from the germline V gene are LNHDA and SQIVND (reference sequence). After removal of 6 bases from V and 2 bases from J, the junction contained 7 bases not matched to a gene. This CDR3 reads CASSQGEVGNQPQHF. The CDR3 DNA follows: TGTGCCAGTAGCCAGGGGGAGGTAGGCAATCAGCCCCAGCATTTT.

The rearrangement joins TRBV7-9 to TRBJ1-2; no clear D. The CDR3 consists of 14 residues. The germline gives CDR1 SEHNR, CDR2 FQNEAQ (reference sequence). V lost 4 bases to trimming and J lost 1 base, with 10 bases between them. The CDR3 DNA is TGTGCCAGCAGCTCCTCCACGGGTAACTATGGCTACACCTTC. Translated, it gives CASSSSTGNYGYTF.

On this clone: Other DNA sequences in this sample translate to the same CDR3. This chain joins TRBV30 and TRBJ1-6; D gene ambiguous. V gave up 0 bases and J gave up 0 bases, with 6 bases separating them. Germline V gene data show CDR1 as GTSNPN and CDR2 as SVGIG (reference sequence). The CDR3 loop spans 15 amino acids. CDR3 DNA sequence: TGTGCCTGGAGTGTTTCGAGCTCCTATAATTCACCCCTCCACTTT. Its translation: CAWSVSSSYNSPLHF.

The chain employs TRBV4-3 and TRBJ2-7, with 7 bases matching TRBD2. Germline CDR1 LGHNA, CDR2 YSLEER. CDR3 length: 17 residues. With 2 bases clipped from V and 6 bases from J, the junction kept 16 bases outside the gene matches. The CDR3 DNA reads TGCGCCAGCAGCCAATTAGCGAGCCACGGACTAGTCATCGAGCAGTACTTC. This translates into CASSQLASHGLVIEQYF.

This sequence joins TRBV4-2 and TRBJ1-2; 11 bases map to TRBD1. Germline values: CDR1 LGHNA, CDR2 YNFKEQ. The CDR3 consists of 15 residues. V was pared by 4 bases and J by 5 bases, with 6 bases of the junction left unmatched. CDR3 in amino acids: CASSLGTGGTYGYTF. The CDR3 nucleotides are TGTGCCAGCAGCCTCGGGACAGGGGGAACGTATGGCTACACCTTC.

The count of this clone is one. V usage is TRBV28 and J usage is TRBJ2-5; no firm D call. The CDR3 runs to 13 residues. Trimming removed 2 bases at V and 9 bases at J, with 13 bases between. Germline CDR1 reads MDHEN; CDR2 reads SYDVKM. The CDR3 sequence is CASSLAVQAAQYF. The CDR3 bases are TGTGCCAGCAGTTTAGCAGTCCAGGCGGCCCAGTACTTC.

This clone was seen once. This chain connects TRBV21-1 to TRBJ2-1; the D call TRBD2 from the table was never checked on the DNA. TRBV21-1 is given as a pseudogene. The CDR3 totals 18 residues. The CDR3 loop is CASSREGPHTSSYNEQFF. Here the CDR3 DNA reads TGTGCCAGCAGCAGGGAGGGACCCCACACTAGCTCCTACAATGAGCAGTTCTTC.